This T cell receptor (beta chain) was recorded in a study of cytomegalovirus exposure and HLA in healthy donors. The assay was immunoSEQ multiplex PCR, and TCRdb's table has in-frame clones only and misses some. The sample lists about 130,000 clones; about 90% were seen once. The CDR3 loop spans 14 amino acids. Germline V gene sequence: CDR1 SQVTM, CDR2 ANQGSEA. Unmatched junction bases numbered 7, after V lost 6 bases and J lost 6 bases. The validation cohort, a group of around 130 subjects, included the donors and was separate from the roughly 620-subject first cohort. The TCR was taken from a man aged 25-40 years in good health and CMV-seronegative. Material for sequencing was PBMCs. The chain has TRBV29-1 and TRBJ2-2; 10 nucleotides agree with TRBD1. CDR3 sequence: CSVVDRGVSGELFF. The CDR3 DNA is TGCAGCGTCGTGGACAGGGGGGTGTCCGGGGAGCTGTTTTTT.